The present entry profiles one TCR beta chain with its context. Unique molecular identifier tags were affixed to discrete cDNA molecules. Each CDR3 protein is one row after TCRdb ran MiXCR on the 5' RACE reads. Among around 71,000 distinct CDR3 sequences listed, approximately 9.1% were seen once. The sample belongs to a study of early T cells in non-severe SARS-CoV-2 infection. Study summary: Whole-blood bulk RNA, unsorted, was sequenced, and chains were unpaired.

The CDR3 runs to 15 residues. The V and J ends lost 6 bases and 5 bases, in that order; junction bases with no gene match: 8. Germline CDR1 reads MNHNY; CDR2 reads SVGAGI (reference sequence). The sample in question was whole blood, obtained at baseline. This clonotype originated in an adult who was a healthcare worker with PCR-confirmed SARS-CoV-2 infection or an uninfected control (not recorded which). The chain joins TRBV6-6 to TRBJ2-1, with 9 nucleotides matching TRBD1. DNA for the CDR3: TGTGCCAGCAGGCGTACAGGGGGCATCGACAATGAGCAGTTCTTC. It is translated as CASRRTGGIDNEQFF.